The clone carrying this T cell receptor beta chain was found a few times. As yet, its antigen is unknown. The sample is drawn from a study of post-analysis software for immune sequencing data. Libraries were made from TCR beta cDNA, and they carried unique molecular identifiers. TCRdb re-analysed the PCR reads in MiXCR, keeping a single row per CDR3 protein. The sample shows 450,000 to 650,000 distinct CDR3 sequences, roughly 45% of them seen only once. The CDR3 spans 16 residues. J was trimmed by 2 bases and V by 0 bases; bases with no gene match: 4. Germline V gives CDR1 MNHNY, CDR2 SVGAGI (reference sequence). Findings and limits, study-wide: Patients used about 5 TRBV segments, including TRBV5-6, TRBV5-1 and TRBV20-1, more often than controls.

The sample taken for sequencing was blood. The V and J genes are TRBV6-6 and TRBJ2-1; 7 bases match TRBD2. The sequence was collected from a girl between 10 and 17 years old with multiple sclerosis. The CDR3 loop reads CASSYSSGFPYNEQFF. CDR3 nucleotides: TGTGCCAGCAGTTACTCTAGCGGGTTCCCCTACAATGAGCAGTTCTTC.